These T cell receptor beta chains were read from a single sample in a study of blood T cell repertoires in COVID-19. Sequencing was performed with immunoSEQ multiplex PCR; in TCRdb, only in-frame clones are kept and a portion is missing. The profile covers 70,000 or so clones, with 75% to 90% appearing a single time and 2.5% to 3% taken by the ten largest. The sequenced material came from peripheral blood. The receptors derive from an elderly man with active or convalescent COVID-19. Both conserved end residues are part of each CDR3. Each record gives: J gene, D gene, clone size, V gene, CDR3 protein, CDR3 DNA. A D gene is named only where the DNA matches it firmly. The size of a clone is reported for some rows only, either as once, few or many, or as a class for expanded clones.

TRBJ2-1 | NA | NA | TRBV15 | CATSRGRGANEQFF | TGTGCCACCAGCAGAGGCAGGGGGGCGAATGAGCAGTTCTTC
TRBJ1-5 | TRBD1 | NA | TRBV12-3/TRBV12-4 | CASRRTGGQPQHF | TGTGCCAGCAGACGGACAGGGGGCCAGCCCCAGCATTTT
TRBJ1-3 | NA | NA | TRBV3-1/TRBV3-2 | CASSPRGLRNTIYF | TGTGCCAGCAGCCCCCGCGGACTTAGAAACACCATATATTTT
TRBJ1-1 | NA | NA | TRBV11-3 | CASSLEGGSTEAFF | TGTGCCAGCAGCTTAGAAGGGGGAAGCACTGAAGCTTTCTTT
TRBJ2-3 | TRBD2 | NA | TRBV10-3 | CAISEETSGITDTQYF | TGTGCCATCAGTGAGGAAACTAGCGGGATTACAGATACGCAGTATTTT
TRBJ1-2 | NA | once | TRBV29-1 | CSGGQGGSGYTF | TGCAGCGGCGGACAAGGCGGATCTGGCTACACCTTC
TRBJ2-6 | NA | NA | TRBV3-1/TRBV3-2 | CASSQVHSGANVLTF | TGTGCCAGCAGCCAAGTTCATTCTGGGGCCAACGTCCTGACTTTC
TRBJ1-2 | NA | NA | TRBV15 | CATSRDIGQRSHYGYTF | TGTGCCACCAGCAGAGACATCGGACAGAGGTCCCACTATGGCTACACCTTC
TRBJ1-5 | NA | NA | TRBV27 | CASSFIGGQHLCNQPQHF | TGTGCCAGCAGTTTCATCGGGGGGCAGCACCTTTGCAATCAGCCCCAGCATTTT
TRBJ1-2 | NA | NA | TRBV6-5 | CASSHRPGQLGYTF | TGTGCCAGCAGTCATCGTCCGGGACAACTGGGCTACACCTTC
TRBJ2-2 | NA | once | TRBV2 | CASSGGYTNTGELFF | TGTGCCAGCAGTGGGGGCTACACGAACACCGGGGAGCTGTTTTTT
TRBJ1-5 | NA | NA | TRBV10-3 | CAISEVGSNQPQHF | TGTGCCATCAGCGAGGTCGGTAGCAATCAGCCCCAGCATTTT
TRBJ1-1 | NA | NA | TRBV11-3 | CASSLSQTNTEAFF | TGTGCCAGCAGCTTGTCACAGACAAACACTGAAGCTTTCTTT
TRBJ1-6 | NA | few | TRBV11-2 | CASSPRAGPYNSPLHF | TGTGCCAGCAGCCCTCGGGCAGGGCCCTATAATTCACCCCTCCACTTT
TRBJ1-2 | TRBD1 | NA | TRBV10-3 | CAISGRDRANYGYTF | TGTGCCATCAGTGGCCGGGACAGGGCGAACTATGGCTACACCTTC
TRBJ1-5 | TRBD1 | few | TRBV19 | CASSVGQWDQPQHF | TGTGCCAGTAGCGTGGGACAGTGGGATCAGCCCCAGCATTTT
TRBJ1-5 | NA | NA | TRBV3-1/TRBV3-2 | CASSRQAAPNQPQHF | TGTGCCAGCAGCAGACAGGCAGCTCCAAATCAGCCCCAGCATTTT
TRBJ2-7 | TRBD2 | NA | TRBV10-1 | CASSDTLAGEQYF | TGCGCCAGCAGTGATACCTTAGCGGGCGAGCAGTACTTC
TRBJ2-7 | NA | NA | TRBV7-2 | CASSLGPRDEQYF | TGTGCCAGCAGCTTAGGTCCCCGGGATGAGCAGTACTTC
TRBJ2-7 | NA | NA | TRBV21-1 | CASKANEQYF | TGTGCCAGCAAAGCCAATGAGCAGTACTTC
TRBJ2-7 | TRBD2 | once | TRBV3-1/TRBV3-2 | CASSRGGGNSYEQYF | TGTGCCAGCAGCCGCGGCGGGGGGAACTCCTACGAGCAGTACTTC
TRBJ1-4 | TRBD1 | few | TRBV7-9 | CASSSQTGSEKLFF | TGTGCCAGCAGCTCGCAGACAGGGAGTGAAAAACTGTTTTTT
TRBJ1-2 | TRBD1 | NA | TRBV7-2 | CASSLQGGGNYGYTF | TGTGCCAGCAGCTTACAAGGGGGCGGAAACTATGGCTACACCTTC
TRBJ2-7 | TRBD1 | NA | TRBV7-2 | CASSKGQGDYEQYF | TGTGCCAGCAGCAAGGGACAGGGGGACTACGAGCAGTACTTC
TRBJ1-2 | NA | few | TRBV18 | CASSPVAPLNYGYTF | TGTGCCAGCTCACCCGTAGCCCCTCTTAACTATGGCTACACCTTC
TRBJ1-3 | TRBD1 | NA | TRBV6-5 | CASSQFPGTGGLFHF | TGTGCCAGCAGCCAATTCCCCGGGACAGGGGGCCTTTTCCATTTT
TRBJ1-2 | TRBD1 | few | TRBV3-1/TRBV3-2 | CASSQGQGTYGYTF | TGTGCCAGCAGCCAAGGACAGGGAACCTATGGCTACACCTTC
TRBJ2-7 | NA | NA | TRBV7-7 | CASSPSTTGYEQYF | TGTGCCAGCAGCCCAAGTACTACGGGGTACGAGCAGTACTTC
TRBJ1-5 | TRBD1 | few | TRBV18 | CASTDRAYQPQHF | TGTGCCAGCACCGACAGGGCATATCAGCCCCAGCATTTT
TRBJ2-7 | NA | NA | TRBV11-2 | CASSSFDNSYEQYF | TGTGCCAGCAGCTCTTTTGACAACTCCTACGAGCAGTACTTC
TRBJ2-7 | TRBD1 | once | TRBV6-2/TRBV6-3 | CASSWTGGHEQYF | TGTGCCAGCAGTTGGACAGGGGGCCACGAGCAGTACTTC
TRBJ2-3 | TRBD2 | once | TRBV19 | CASSIIAGRATDTQYF | TGTGCCAGTAGTATTATAGCGGGGAGGGCGACAGATACGCAGTATTTT
TRBJ2-3 | TRBD2 | NA | TRBV5-4 | CASSSPKSGRSTDTQYF | TGTGCCAGCAGCTCCCCAAAAAGCGGGAGAAGCACAGATACGCAGTATTTT
TRBJ2-7 | NA | NA | TRBV5-1 | CASSWGQGSYEQYF | TGCGCCAGCAGCTGGGGTCAGGGCTCCTACGAGCAGTACTTC
TRBJ2-7 | TRBD2 | NA | TRBV29-1 | CSVEGLAGSYEQYF | TGCAGCGTTGAAGGGCTAGCGGGATCCTACGAGCAGTACTTC
TRBJ1-2 | TRBD1 | NA | TRBV6-2/TRBV6-3 | CASSYIDRGYGYTF | TGTGCCAGCAGTTACATTGACAGGGGATATGGCTACACCTTC
TRBJ2-3 | NA | NA | TRBV12-5 | CASGLPRVRYTQYF | TGTGCTAGTGGTTTGCCCCGAGTTCGGTATACGCAGTATTTT
TRBJ2-5 | TRBD1 | NA | TRBV6-2/TRBV6-3 | CASSPTGMGTQYF | TGTGCCAGCAGTCCGACAGGGATGGGGACCCAGTACTTC
TRBJ2-3 | TRBD2 | once | TRBV27 | CASSSFPGGIDTQYF | TGTGCCAGCAGTTCCTTCCCGGGAGGGATCGATACGCAGTATTTT
TRBJ1-1 | NA | NA | TRBV29-1 | CSVADSSEAFF | TGCAGCGTGGCGGACAGTTCTGAAGCTTTCTTT
TRBJ2-1 | NA | NA | TRBV10-3 | CAISEPRSPVPLF | TGTGCCATCAGTGAACCTAGGTCCCCGGTTCCCCTCTTC
TRBJ2-5 | NA | NA | TRBV19 | CASSTTGSETQYF | TGTGCCAGTAGTACTACAGGCTCGGAGACCCAGTACTTC
TRBJ1-3 | TRBD1 | NA | TRBV7-9 | CASSSPGQAGNTIYF | TGTGCCAGCAGCTCTCCGGGACAGGCAGGAAACACCATATATTTT
TRBJ2-5 | TRBD1 | NA | TRBV28 | CAGQGSEETQYF | TGTGCCGGACAGGGCAGCGAAGAGACCCAGTACTTC
TRBJ1-4 | NA | NA | TRBV6-6 | CASSYFGQSNEKLFF | TGTGCCAGCAGTTACTTTGGACAGAGTAATGAAAAACTGTTTTTT
TRBJ2-3 | TRBD2 | NA | TRBV19 | CASSILAGEVDTQYF | TGTGCCAGTAGTATCCTAGCGGGAGAGGTAGATACGCAGTATTTT
TRBJ2-2 | NA | NA | TRBV28 | CASSLGGAGGELFF | TGTGCCAGCAGTTTAGGGGGGGCTGGCGGGGAGCTGTTTTTT
TRBJ2-1 | NA | NA | TRBV7-6 | CASSLAPTENNEQFF | TGTGCCAGCAGCTTAGCGCCGACGGAGAACAATGAGCAGTTCTTC
TRBJ2-2 | NA | NA | TRBV4-3 | CASSQARGYGGELFF | TGCGCCAGCAGCCAAGCCCGCGGGTACGGCGGGGAGCTGTTTTTT
TRBJ1-2 | NA | NA | TRBV5-4 | CASSFRRGYGYTF | TGTGCCAGCAGCTTCCGCAGGGGCTATGGCTACACCTTC
TRBJ2-7 | TRBD2 | NA | TRBV15 | CATSRGQTTSGRGEQYF | TGTGCCACCAGCAGGGGACAGACGACTAGCGGGAGGGGAGAGCAGTACTTC
TRBJ1-5 | NA | NA | TRBV3-1/TRBV3-2 | CASSRGGGNQPQHF | TGTGCCAGCAGCCGAGGGGGTGGCAATCAGCCCCAGCATTTT